This T cell receptor beta chain was identified during a study of blood T cell repertoires in COVID-19. Overall study: Spain, Italy and the United States supplied samples that represented acute and convalescent COVID-19. PBMCs, B-cell-depleted T cells, or T cells provided the cDNA or gDNA that made up the material.

Original handling: Reference gene primer amplification gave nucleated cell count estimates. Produced via immunoSEQ multiplex PCR; TCRdb's table is partial and in-frame only. V and J calls and clone size are as listed in that table; D and trimming were resolved from the DNA. The sample includes some 250,000 clones, around 90% of them seen just once. The germline V gene has CDR1 PRHDT and CDR2 FYEKMQ (reference sequence). This CDR3 has 14 residues. The V gene end was trimmed by 1 base and the J gene end by 8 bases; junction bases not matched to a gene: 4. Sequences were obtained from peripheral blood. The J gene is TRBJ1-2, the V gene TRBV13, with TRBD1 matching 10 bases. This sequence was found in a woman in her thirties with acute or convalescent COVID-19. The CDR3 region is CASSLATGGRGYTF. CDR3 bases: TGTGCCAGCAGCTTAGCGACAGGGGGCAGGGGCTACACCTTC.